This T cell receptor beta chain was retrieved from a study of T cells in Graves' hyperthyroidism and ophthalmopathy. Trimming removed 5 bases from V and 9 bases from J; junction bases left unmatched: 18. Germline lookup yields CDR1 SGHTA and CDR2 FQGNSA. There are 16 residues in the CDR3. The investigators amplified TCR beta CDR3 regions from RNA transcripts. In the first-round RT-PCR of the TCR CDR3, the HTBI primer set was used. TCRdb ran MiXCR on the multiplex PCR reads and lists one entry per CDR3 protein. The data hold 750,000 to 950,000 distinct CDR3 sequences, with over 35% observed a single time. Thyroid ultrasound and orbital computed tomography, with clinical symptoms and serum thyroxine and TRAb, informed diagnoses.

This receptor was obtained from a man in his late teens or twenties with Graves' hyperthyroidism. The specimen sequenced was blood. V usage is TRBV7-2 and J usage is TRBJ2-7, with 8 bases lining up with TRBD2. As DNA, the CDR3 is TGTGCCAGCAGCCAAGATTGGAAGCGGGAGCTTACTGGGCAGTACTTC. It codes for CASSQDWKRELTGQYF.